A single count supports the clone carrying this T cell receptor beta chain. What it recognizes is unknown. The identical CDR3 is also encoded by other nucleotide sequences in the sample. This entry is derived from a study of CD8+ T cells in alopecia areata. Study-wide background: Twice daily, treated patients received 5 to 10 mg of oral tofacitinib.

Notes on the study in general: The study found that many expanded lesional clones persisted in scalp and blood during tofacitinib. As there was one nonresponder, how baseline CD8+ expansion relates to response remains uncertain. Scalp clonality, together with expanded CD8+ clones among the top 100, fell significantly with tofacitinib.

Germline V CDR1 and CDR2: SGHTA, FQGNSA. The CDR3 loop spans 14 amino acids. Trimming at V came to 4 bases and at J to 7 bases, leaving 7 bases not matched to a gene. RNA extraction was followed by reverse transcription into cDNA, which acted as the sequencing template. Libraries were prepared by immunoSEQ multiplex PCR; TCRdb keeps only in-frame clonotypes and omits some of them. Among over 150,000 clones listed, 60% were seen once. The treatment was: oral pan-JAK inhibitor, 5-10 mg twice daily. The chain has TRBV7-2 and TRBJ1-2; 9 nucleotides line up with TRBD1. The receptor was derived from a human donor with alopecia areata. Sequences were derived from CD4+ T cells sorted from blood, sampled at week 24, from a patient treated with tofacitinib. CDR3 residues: CASSSDRGQGGYTF. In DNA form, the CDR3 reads TGTGCCAGCAGCTCTGACAGGGGACAGGGTGGCTACACCTTC. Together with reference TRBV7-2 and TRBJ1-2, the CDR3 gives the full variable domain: GAGVSQSPSNKVTEKGKDVELRCDPISGHTALYWYRQSLGQGLEFLIYFQGNSAPDKSGLPSDRFSAERTGGSVSTLTIQRTQQEDSAVYLCASSSDRGQGGYTFGSGTRLTVV.